This T cell receptor beta chain was observed in a study of CD8+CD57+ T cells in acquired aplastic anemia. Study at large: The mean DNA yield obtained from sorted CD4+ and CD8+ cells came to approximately 3.2 ug.

The authors sequenced patients whose flow cytometry had shown CD8+CD57+ cell expansion. Patients were treatment-naive when blood was sampled. Whole-study findings and limits: Researchers report that 25 to 30 CD8+ CDR3 sequences appeared in both patients and controls. Significance was not reached for CD8+ Simpson's diversity between patients and controls.

The CDR3 totals 18 residues. In germline, CDR1 is WSHSY, CDR2 SAAADI. The J segment lost 1 base and the V segment lost 6 bases, leaving 7 bases of the junction unmatched. Genomic DNA, serving as template, underwent TCR beta VDJ and CDR3 profiling. In TCRdb, the reads were re-called with MiXCR into one record per CDR3 protein. This table has roughly 500,000 distinct CDR3 sequences, around 30% appearing once. About this clonotype: The antigen is undetermined.

This TCR was sampled from a human donor with aplastic anemia. This sequence joins TRBV10-2 and TRBJ2-2; 14 nucleotides line up with TRBD2. The material sequenced was sorted CD4+, CD8+, or CD8+CD57+ T cells (not recorded which) from PBMCs. The CDR3 sequence is CASSSGLAGGLNTGELFF. CDR3 in DNA: TGCGCCAGCAGCTCCGGACTAGCGGGGGGCCTGAACACCGGGGAGCTGTTTTTT.